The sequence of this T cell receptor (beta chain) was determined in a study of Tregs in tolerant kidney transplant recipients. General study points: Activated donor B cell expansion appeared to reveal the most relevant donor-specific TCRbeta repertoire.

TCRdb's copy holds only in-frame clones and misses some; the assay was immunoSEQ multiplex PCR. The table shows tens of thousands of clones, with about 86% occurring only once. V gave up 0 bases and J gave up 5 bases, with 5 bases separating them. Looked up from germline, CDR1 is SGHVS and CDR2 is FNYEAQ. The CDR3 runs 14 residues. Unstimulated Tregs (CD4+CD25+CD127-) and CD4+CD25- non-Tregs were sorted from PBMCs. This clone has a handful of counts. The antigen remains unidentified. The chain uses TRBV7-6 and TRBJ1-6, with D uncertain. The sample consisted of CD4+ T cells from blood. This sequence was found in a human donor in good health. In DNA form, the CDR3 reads TGTGCCAGCAGCTTAGCCAGAAATAATTCACCCCTCCACTTT. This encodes CASSLARNNSPLHF.